This TCR beta chain came from a study of cytomegalovirus exposure and HLA in healthy donors. Study overall: Out of 150 million to 200 million T cells, an earlier analysis found 117 million unique TCR beta sequences in total.

This CDR3 is built from 14 residues. Germline V gene sequence: CDR1 SGHRS, CDR2 YFSETQ. Trimming cost V 5 bases and J 3 bases, with 15 bases left between them. With 60 Vbeta and 13 Jbeta primers, the PCR was carried out. The repertoire was sequenced with immunoSEQ multiplex PCR; TCRdb's copy has only in-frame clones and lacks some. The sample records a few hundred thousand clones, roughly 89% being singletons. Regarding the study as a whole: What TCR beta sequences reportedly achieved was accurate prediction of HLA-A and HLA-B alleles in most subjects. When analyzed later, a missense DCLRE1C variant was found to be linked to TCR beta V- and J-gene trimming.

As regards this clone: Its target is not known.

The J gene is TRBJ2-7, the V gene TRBV5-1, with unresolved D. This TCR came from a young woman in good health and CMV-seronegative. The source material was PBMCs. CDR3 sequence reads: CASRPGGPLYEQYF. For the CDR3, the DNA is TGCGCCAGCAGGCCGGGTGGCCCCCTCTACGAGCAGTACTTC. Variable domain in full (rest from reference TRBV5-1 and TRBJ2-7): KAGVTQTPRYLIKTRGQQVTLSCSPISGHRSVSWYQQTPGQGLQFLFEYFSETQRNKGNFPGRFSGRQFSNSRSEMNVSTLELGDSALYLCASRPGGPLYEQYFGPGTRLTVT.